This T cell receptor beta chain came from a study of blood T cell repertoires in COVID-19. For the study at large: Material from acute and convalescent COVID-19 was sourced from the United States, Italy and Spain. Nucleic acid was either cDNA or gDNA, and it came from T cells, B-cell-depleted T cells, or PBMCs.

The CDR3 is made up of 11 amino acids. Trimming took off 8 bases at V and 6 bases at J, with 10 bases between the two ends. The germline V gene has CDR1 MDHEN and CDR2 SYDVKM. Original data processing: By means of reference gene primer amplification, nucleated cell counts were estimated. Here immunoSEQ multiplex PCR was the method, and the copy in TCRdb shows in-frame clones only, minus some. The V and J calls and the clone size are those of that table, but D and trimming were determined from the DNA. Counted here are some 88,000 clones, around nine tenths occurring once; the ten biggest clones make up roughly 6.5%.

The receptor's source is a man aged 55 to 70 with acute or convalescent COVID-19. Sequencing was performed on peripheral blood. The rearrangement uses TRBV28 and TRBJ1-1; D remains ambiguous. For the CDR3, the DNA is TGTGCCAGCGGTGTCCGGGCTGAAGCTTTCTTT. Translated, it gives CASGVRAEAFF.